This TCR beta chain stems from a study of regulatory T cells in long-lasting Graves disease. The overall study: Prior antithyroid drug treatment in newly diagnosed Graves' patients lasted under 3 months. Whole-study findings and limits: Only peripheral blood was studied, not thyroid tissue.

Germline loops: CDR1 SGHTA, CDR2 FQGTGA. CDR3 length equals 16 residues. The V gene end was trimmed by 4 bases and the J gene end by 6 bases; junction bases not matched to a gene: 7. The sample's time point: newly diagnosed GD, antithyroid drugs for less than 3 months. PBMC-derived RNA was used for the TCR library. This clonotype appeared a few times. Its antigen remains unknown. Through Arm-PCR of CDR3 regions and iRepertoire HTBI primers, TCR beta libraries were built. From the multiplex PCR reads, TCRdb called clonotypes with MiXCR, one entry per CDR3 protein. Of approximately 400,000 distinct CDR3 sequences in the sample, 15% were seen once. A further study also used this sample, focusing on T cells in Graves' hyperthyroidism and ophthalmopathy.

The J gene is TRBJ2-2, the V gene TRBV7-3, with 11 bases aligning to TRBD2. The TCR was taken from a woman aged 40 to 49 with Graves disease. This specimen was peripheral blood mononuclear cells (PBMCs), taken at new diagnosis, from a patient treated with antithyroid drugs. CDR3 residues: CASSSSSGRASGELFF. The DNA of the CDR3 is TGTGCCAGCAGCTCTAGTAGCGGGAGGGCGTCCGGGGAGCTGTTTTTT. The whole variable domain, filled in from reference TRBV7-3 and TRBJ2-2, reads GAGVSQTPSNKVTEKGKYVELRCDPISGHTALYWYRQSLGQGPEFLIYFQGTGAADDSGLPNDRFFAVRPEGSVSTLKIQRTERGDSAVYLCASSSSSGRASGELFFGEGSRLTVL.